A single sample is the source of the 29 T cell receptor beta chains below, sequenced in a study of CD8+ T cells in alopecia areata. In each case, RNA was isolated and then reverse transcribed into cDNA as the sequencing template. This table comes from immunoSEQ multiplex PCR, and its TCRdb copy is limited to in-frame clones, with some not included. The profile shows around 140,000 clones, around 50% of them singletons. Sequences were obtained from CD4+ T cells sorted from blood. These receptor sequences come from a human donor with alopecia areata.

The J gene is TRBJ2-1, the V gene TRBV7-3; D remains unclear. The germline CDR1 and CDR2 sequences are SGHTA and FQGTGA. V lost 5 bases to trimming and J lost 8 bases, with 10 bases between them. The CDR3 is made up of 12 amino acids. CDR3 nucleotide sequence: TGTGCCAGCAGCCATTATAGAGATGAGCAGTTCTTC. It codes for CASSHYRDEQFF.

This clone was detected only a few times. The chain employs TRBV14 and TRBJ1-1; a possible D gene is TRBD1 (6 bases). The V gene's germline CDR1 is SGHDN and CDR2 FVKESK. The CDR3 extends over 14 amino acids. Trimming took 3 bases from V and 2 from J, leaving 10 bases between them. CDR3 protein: CASSHRGRNTEAFF. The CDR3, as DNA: TGTGCCAGCAGCCACAGGGGTAGAAACACTGAAGCTTTCTTT.

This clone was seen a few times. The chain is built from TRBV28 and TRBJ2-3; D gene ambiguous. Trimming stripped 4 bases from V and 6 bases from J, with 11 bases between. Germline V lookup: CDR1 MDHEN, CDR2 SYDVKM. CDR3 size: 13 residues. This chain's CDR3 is CASSSRPEDTQYF. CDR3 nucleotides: TGTGCCAGCAGTTCACGCCCTGAGGATACGCAGTATTTT.

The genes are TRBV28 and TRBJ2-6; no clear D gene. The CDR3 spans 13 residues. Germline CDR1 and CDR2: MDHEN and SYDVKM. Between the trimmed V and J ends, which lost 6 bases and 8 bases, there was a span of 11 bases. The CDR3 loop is CASRGVWPNVLTF. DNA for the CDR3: TGTGCCAGCAGAGGAGTGTGGCCCAACGTCCTGACTTTC.

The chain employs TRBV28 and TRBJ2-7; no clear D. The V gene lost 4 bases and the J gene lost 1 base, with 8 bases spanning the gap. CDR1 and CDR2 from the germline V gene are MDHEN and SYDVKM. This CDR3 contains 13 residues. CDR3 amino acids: CASSYYRSYEQYF. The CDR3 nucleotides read TGTGCCAGCAGTTATTACAGATCCTACGAGCAGTACTTC.

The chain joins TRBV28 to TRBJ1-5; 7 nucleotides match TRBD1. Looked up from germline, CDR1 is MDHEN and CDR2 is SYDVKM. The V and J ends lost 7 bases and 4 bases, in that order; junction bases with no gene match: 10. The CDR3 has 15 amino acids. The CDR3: CASIPGGLLNQPQHF. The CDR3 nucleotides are TGTGCCAGCATCCCAGGGGGGCTCTTAAATCAGCCCCAGCATTTT.

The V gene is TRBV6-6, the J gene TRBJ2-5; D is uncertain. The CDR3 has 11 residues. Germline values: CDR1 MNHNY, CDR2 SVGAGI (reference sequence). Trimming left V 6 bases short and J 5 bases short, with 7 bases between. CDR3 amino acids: CASSLLETQYF. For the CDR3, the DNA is TGTGCCAGCAGCCTTCTTGAGACCCAGTACTTC.

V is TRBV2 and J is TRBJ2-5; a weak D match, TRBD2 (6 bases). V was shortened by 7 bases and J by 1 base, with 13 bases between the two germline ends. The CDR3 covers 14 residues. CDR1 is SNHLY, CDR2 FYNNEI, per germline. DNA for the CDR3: TGTGCCAGCATCCCAGGCGGGGCCCAAGAGACCCAGTACTTC. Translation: CASIPGGAQETQYF.

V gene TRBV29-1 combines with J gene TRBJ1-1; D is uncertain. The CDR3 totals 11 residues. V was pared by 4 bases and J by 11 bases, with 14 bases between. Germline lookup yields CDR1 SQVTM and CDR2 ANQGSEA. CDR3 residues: CSVVGLDKAFF. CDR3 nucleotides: TGCAGCGTTGTGGGTCTCGACAAGGCTTTCTTT.

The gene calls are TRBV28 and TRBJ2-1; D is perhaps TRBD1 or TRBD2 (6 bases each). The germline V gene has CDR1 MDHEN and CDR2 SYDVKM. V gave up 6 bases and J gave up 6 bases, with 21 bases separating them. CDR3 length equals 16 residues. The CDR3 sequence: CASSQGGRINGNEQFF. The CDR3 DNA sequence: TGTGCCAGCAGCCAAGGGGGGAGGATAAATGGCAATGAGCAGTTCTTC.

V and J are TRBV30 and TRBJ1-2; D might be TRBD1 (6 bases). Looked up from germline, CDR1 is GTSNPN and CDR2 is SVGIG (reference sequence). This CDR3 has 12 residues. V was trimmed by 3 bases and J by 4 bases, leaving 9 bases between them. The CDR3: CAWRWTVYGYTF. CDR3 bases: TGTGCCTGGAGGTGGACAGTCTATGGCTACACCTTC.

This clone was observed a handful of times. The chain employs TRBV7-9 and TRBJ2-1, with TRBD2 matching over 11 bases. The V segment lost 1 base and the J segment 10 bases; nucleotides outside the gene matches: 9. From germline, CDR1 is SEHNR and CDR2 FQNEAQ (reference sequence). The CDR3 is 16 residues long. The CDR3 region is CASSLVLAGGPLEQFF. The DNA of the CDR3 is TGTGCCAGCAGCTTAGTCCTAGCGGGAGGCCCCCTGGAGCAGTTCTTC.

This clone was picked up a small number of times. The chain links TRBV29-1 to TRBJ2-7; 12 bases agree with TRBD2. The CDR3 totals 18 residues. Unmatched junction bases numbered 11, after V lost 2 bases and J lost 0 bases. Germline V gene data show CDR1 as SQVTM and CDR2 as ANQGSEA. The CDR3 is CSVETGPLAGGSSYEQYF. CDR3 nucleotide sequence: TGCAGCGTTGAAACGGGTCCGCTAGCGGGAGGGAGCTCCTACGAGCAGTACTTC.

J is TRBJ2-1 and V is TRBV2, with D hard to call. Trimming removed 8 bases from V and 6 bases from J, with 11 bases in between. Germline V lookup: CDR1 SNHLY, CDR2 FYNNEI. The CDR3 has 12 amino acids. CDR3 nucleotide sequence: TGTGCCAGCGACGCCGGGCGCAATGAGCAGTTCTTC. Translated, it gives CASDAGRNEQFF.

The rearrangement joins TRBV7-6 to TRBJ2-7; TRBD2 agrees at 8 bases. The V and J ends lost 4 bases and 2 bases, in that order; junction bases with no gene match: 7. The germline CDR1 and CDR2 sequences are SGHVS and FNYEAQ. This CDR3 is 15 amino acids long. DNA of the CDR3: TGTGCCAGCAGCTCAGCTAGCGGGTCAGCCTACGAGCAGTACTTC. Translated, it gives CASSSASGSAYEQYF.

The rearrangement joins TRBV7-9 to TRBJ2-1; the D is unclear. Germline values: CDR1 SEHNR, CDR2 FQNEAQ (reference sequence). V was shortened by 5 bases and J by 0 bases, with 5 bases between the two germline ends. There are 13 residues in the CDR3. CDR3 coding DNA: TGTGCCAGCAGCCTCGTCTCCTACAATGAGCAGTTCTTC. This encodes CASSLVSYNEQFF.

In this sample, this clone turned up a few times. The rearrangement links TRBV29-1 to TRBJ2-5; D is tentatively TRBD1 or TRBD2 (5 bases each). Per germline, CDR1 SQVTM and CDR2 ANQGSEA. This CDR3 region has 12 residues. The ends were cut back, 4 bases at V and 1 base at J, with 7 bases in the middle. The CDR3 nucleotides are TGCAGCGTTGGGGACCTCCAAGAGACCCAGTACTTC. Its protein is CSVGDLQETQYF.

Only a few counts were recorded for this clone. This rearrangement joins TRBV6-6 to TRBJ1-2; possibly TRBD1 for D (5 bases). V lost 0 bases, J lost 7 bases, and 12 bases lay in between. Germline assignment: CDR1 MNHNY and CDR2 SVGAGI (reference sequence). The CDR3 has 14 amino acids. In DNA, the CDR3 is TGTGCCAGCAGTTACTCGTCAGGGCAGGGTGGCTACACCTTC. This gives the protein CASSYSSGQGGYTF.

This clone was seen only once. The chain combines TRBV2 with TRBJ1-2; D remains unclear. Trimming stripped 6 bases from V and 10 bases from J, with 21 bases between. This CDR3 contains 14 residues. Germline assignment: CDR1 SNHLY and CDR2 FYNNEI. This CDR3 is CASREQGPSFYYTF. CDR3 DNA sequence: TGTGCCAGCAGGGAACAAGGACCCTCTTTCTACTACACCTTC.

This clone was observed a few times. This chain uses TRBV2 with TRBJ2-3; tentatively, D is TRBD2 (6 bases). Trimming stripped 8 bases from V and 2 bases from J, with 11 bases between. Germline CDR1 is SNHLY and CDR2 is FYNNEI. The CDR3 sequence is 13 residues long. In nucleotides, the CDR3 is TGTGCCAGCGGCGGGGAATACACAGATACGCAGTATTTT. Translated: CASGGEYTDTQYF. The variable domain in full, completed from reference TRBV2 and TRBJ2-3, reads EPEVTQTPSHQVTQMGQEVILRCVPISNHLYFYWYRQILGQKVEFLVSFYNNEISEKSEIFDDQFSVERPDGSNFTLKIRSTKLEDSAMYFCASGGEYTDTQYFGPGTRLTVL.

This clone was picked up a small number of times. The CDR3 sequence: CASSPQSVYEQYF. The CDR3 region has the DNA TGCGCCAGCAGCCCACAGAGCGTCTACGAGCAGTACTTC. The chain links TRBV5-1 to TRBJ2-7; no firm D call. Trimming took off 4 bases at V and 3 bases at J, with 11 bases between the two ends. The CDR3 is made up of 13 amino acids. Germline lookup yields CDR1 SGHRS and CDR2 YFSETQ.

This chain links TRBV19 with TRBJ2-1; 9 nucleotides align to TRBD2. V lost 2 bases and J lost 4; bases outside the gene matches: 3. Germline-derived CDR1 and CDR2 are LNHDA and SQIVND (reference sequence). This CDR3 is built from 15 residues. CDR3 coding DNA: TGTGCCAGTAGTATAAGAGCGGGAGGTTACAATGAGCAGTTCTTC. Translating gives CASSIRAGGYNEQFF. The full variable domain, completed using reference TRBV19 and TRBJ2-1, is DGGITQSPKYLFRKEGQNVTLSCEQNLNHDAMYWYRQDPGQGLRLIYYSQIVNDFQKGDIAEGYSVSREKKESFPLTVTSAQKNPTAFYLCASSIRAGGYNEQFFGPGTRLTVL.

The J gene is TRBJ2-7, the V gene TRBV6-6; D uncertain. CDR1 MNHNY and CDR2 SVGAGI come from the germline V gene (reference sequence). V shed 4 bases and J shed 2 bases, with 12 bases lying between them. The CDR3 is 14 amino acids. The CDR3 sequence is CASSLEGNPYEQYF. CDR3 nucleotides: TGTGCCAGCAGTTTGGAAGGGAACCCCTACGAGCAGTACTTC.

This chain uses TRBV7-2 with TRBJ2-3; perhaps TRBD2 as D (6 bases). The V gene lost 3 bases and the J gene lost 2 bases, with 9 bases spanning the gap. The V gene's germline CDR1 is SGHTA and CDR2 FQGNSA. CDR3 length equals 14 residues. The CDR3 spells CASSLSGSTDTQYF. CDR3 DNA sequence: TGTGCCAGCAGCTTGAGCGGGTCCACAGATACGCAGTATTTT.

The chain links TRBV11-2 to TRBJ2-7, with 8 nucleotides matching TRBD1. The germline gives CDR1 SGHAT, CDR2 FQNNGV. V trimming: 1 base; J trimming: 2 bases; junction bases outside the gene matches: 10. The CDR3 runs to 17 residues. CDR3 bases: TGTGCCAGCAGCTTAGGGGGCCTCGGGACAGGAGCCTACGAGCAGTACTTC. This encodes CASSLGGLGTGAYEQYF.

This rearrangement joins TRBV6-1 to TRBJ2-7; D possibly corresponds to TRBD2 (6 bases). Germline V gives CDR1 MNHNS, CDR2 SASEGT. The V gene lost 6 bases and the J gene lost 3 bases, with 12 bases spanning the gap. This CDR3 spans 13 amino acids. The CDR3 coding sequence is TGTGCCAGCAGATGGGCGGGAAGCTACGAGCAGTACTTC. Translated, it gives CASRWAGSYEQYF.

The CDR3 nucleotides are TGTGCCAGCCCGGGACAGGGTTATGAGCAGTTCTTC. This codes for CASPGQGYEQFF. The chain couples TRBV2 to TRBJ2-1; the match to TRBD1 covers 9 bases. The CDR3 has 12 amino acids. CDR1 is SNHLY and CDR2 is FYNNEI in the germline V gene. V was pared by 8 bases and J by 8 bases, with 4 bases of the junction left unmatched.

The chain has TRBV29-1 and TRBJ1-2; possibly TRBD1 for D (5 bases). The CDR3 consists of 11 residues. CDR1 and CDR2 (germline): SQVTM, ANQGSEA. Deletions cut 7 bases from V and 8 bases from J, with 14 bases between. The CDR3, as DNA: TGCAGCGGTATCGGGGGGTTCGGCTACACCTTC. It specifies CSGIGGFGYTF.

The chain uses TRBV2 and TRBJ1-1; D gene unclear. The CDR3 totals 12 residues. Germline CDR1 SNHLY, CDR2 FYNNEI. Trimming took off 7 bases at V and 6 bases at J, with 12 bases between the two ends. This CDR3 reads CASNSPGAEAFF. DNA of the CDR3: TGTGCCAGCAACTCACCGGGAGCTGAAGCTTTCTTT. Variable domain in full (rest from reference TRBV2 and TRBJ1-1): EPEVTQTPSHQVTQMGQEVILRCVPISNHLYFYWYRQILGQKVEFLVSFYNNEISEKSEIFDDQFSVERPDGSNFTLKIRSTKLEDSAMYFCASNSPGAEAFFGQGTRLTVV.